Described below is a single TCR beta chain sequence and its context. Authors' data handling: Nucleated cell counts were estimated from reference gene primer amplification. Libraries were prepared by immunoSEQ multiplex PCR; TCRdb keeps only in-frame clonotypes and omits some of them. That table gives V, J and clone size, and the DNA gave D and trimming. Seen here are 250,000 or so clones, approximately 86% observed once, and the top ten hold roughly 3%. This sample was taken from a study of blood T cell repertoires in COVID-19. Overall study: PBMCs, B-cell-depleted T cells, or T cells were the source of the cDNA or gDNA that made up the material.

The length of the CDR3 is 13 residues. Trimming stripped 6 bases from V and 5 bases from J, with 14 bases between. Looked up from germline, CDR1 is MNHEY and CDR2 is SVGAGI. Enrolled through a virtual design, the participants were between roughly 18 and 90 years of age and came from 24 US areas. Participants had their cohort set by participant-reported clinical history. The chain combines TRBV6-5 with TRBJ2-7; tentatively, D is TRBD2 (5 bases). Sequencing was performed on PBMCs or T cells enriched from blood (not recorded which). This TCR came from a woman between 18 and 29 years old who had recovered from COVID-19. The CDR3 coding sequence is TGTGCCAGCAGGAAAGGGCCGGGGAACGAGCAGTACTTC. This encodes CASRKGPGNEQYF.